The TCR beta chain under discussion was sequenced for a study of shared clonotypes between healthy human individuals. Study observations and caveats: Relative to clonotypes present in all four donors, those not shared had lower generation probabilities. Incompleteness in sorted-subset sequencing, despite large depth, was shown by rarefaction.

CDR1 is MGHRA and CDR2 is YSYEKL in the germline V gene. Losses at the gene ends were 3 bases for V and 4 bases for J; bases not matched to a gene: 3. CDR3 length: 14 residues. Sequenced by immunoSEQ multiplex PCR; TCRdb stores in-frame clones only, minus some. Of roughly 2.2 million clones listed, roughly 93% are singletons. Comments on this clone: As yet, its antigen is unknown.

The V call is TRBV4-1, the J call TRBJ2-3; TRBD2 matches 8 bases. The sample comprised naive CD4+ T cells from PBMCs. The subset here: CD45RA+ positively selected. The origin of this receptor is a man aged 18 to 29 in good health. Some clones in this sample may be carry-over from other donors' samples. The CDR3 here is CASSHPGGADTQYF. The CDR3 DNA sequence: TGCGCCAGCAGCCACCCGGGGGGGGCAGATACGCAGTATTTT.